This T cell receptor (beta chain) was observed in a study of blood T cell repertoires in COVID-19. Study-wide context: Samples of COVID-19 (acute and convalescent) were obtained from the United States, Italy and Spain. T cells, B-cell-depleted T cells, or PBMCs supplied cDNA or gDNA.

Original data processing: Quantification of nucleated cells was approximated via reference gene primer amplification. Some clones are missing from TCRdb's copy, which holds only in-frame ones; the method was immunoSEQ multiplex PCR. V and J calls and clone size are given by that table; D and trimming were obtained from the DNA. This repertoire shows approximately 170,000 clones, about nine tenths found once; its top ten account for around a quarter. This CDR3 region has 16 residues. The ends lost 4 bases at V and 1 base at J; junction bases unmatched: 9. Per the germline V gene, CDR1 is MNHEY and CDR2 is SVGEGT.

The chain is built from TRBV6-2 or TRBV6-3 and TRBJ1-1; 7 bases match TRBD1. The sample was peripheral blood. The sequence derives from a man aged 60 to 69 with acute or convalescent COVID-19. The CDR3 loop reads CASSWGWGQQNTEAFF. CDR3 nucleotides: TGTGCCAGCAGTTGGGGGTGGGGACAGCAGAACACTGAAGCTTTCTTT.